The rows below give T cell receptor beta chains drawn from one sample of a study of T cell responses to AZD1222 COVID-19 vaccine. Sequencing was performed with immunoSEQ multiplex PCR; in TCRdb, only in-frame clones are kept and a portion is missing. Of approximately 120,000 clones listed, roughly nine tenths are singletons. Sequencing was performed on peripheral blood, taken 28 days after the second AZD1222 dose. The receptor source for this set is an adult who received the AZD1222 COVID-19 vaccine. The CDR3 runs from the conserved cysteine through the conserved F or W. A D gene is named only where the DNA matches it firmly. Clone size is not always given. Where it is, it says once, few, many or a class for expanded clones.

D: .; size: .; V: TRBV5-1; J: TRBJ2-7; DNA: TGCGCCAGCAGCAATACCCCCTCCACCGACTACGAGCAGTACTTC; CDR3: CASSNTPSTDYEQYF
D: .; size: .; V: TRBV6-4; J: TRBJ2-1; DNA: TGTGCCAGCAGTGACTCCCCGGTACCCTACAATGAGCAGTTCTTC; CDR3: CASSDSPVPYNEQFF
D: .; size: .; V: TRBV5-1; J: TRBJ2-5; DNA: TGCGCCAGCAGCTTAGGGGGGGCAGAGACCCAGTACTTC; CDR3: CASSLGGAETQYF
D: .; size: .; V: TRBV19; J: TRBJ2-7; DNA: TGTGCCAGTAGTATGGACAGTTCCTACGAGCAGTACTTC; CDR3: CASSMDSSYEQYF
D: .; size: .; V: TRBV30; J: TRBJ1-3; DNA: TGTGCCTGGACTTGGGACCTGAGAAACACCATATATTTT; CDR3: CAWTWDLRNTIYF
D: .; size: .; V: TRBV9; J: TRBJ1-5; DNA: TGTGCCAGCAGCGCCGGGGACGGTAAGTATCAGCCCCAGCATTTT; CDR3: CASSAGDGKYQPQHF
D: .; size: .; V: TRBV10-1; J: TRBJ1-1; DNA: TGCGCCAGCAGTGAGAGAGAGAGGGGTGTTGAAGCTTTCTTT; CDR3: CASSERERGVEAFF
D: TRBD1; size: .; V: TRBV6-5; J: TRBJ1-4; DNA: TGTGCCAGCAGTTACTGGACAGGGGGGAATGAAAAACTGTTTTTT; CDR3: CASSYWTGGNEKLFF
D: TRBD1; size: .; V: TRBV19; J: TRBJ1-1; DNA: TGTGCCAGTAGTAGGGGCAGGACAGGGCTGCCCACTGAAGCTTTCTTT; CDR3: CASSRGRTGLPTEAFF
D: .; size: .; V: TRBV9; J: TRBJ2-1; DNA: TGTGCCAGCAGCGTAGTTGGGGTGACCCCTGGGGATGAGCAGTTCTTC; CDR3: CASSVVGVTPGDEQFF
D: TRBD2; size: .; V: TRBV9; J: TRBJ2-5; DNA: TGTGCCAGCAGCGTTAGCGCGGGAGAAGAGACCCAGTACTTC; CDR3: CASSVSAGEETQYF
D: .; size: .; V: TRBV12-3/TRBV12-4; J: TRBJ2-5; DNA: TGTGCCAGCAGTTTCCCCAGAGAGACCCAGTACTTC; CDR3: CASSFPRETQYF
D: .; size: .; V: TRBV7-2; J: TRBJ1-1; DNA: TGTGCCAGCAGGCAGGGCGGTGGCAGGGGATTCACTGAAGCTTTCTTT; CDR3: CASRQGGGRGFTEAFF
D: .; size: .; V: TRBV12-5; J: TRBJ1-5; DNA: TGTGCTAGTCGCGGCGGGTATAGCAATCAGCCCCAGCATTTT; CDR3: CASRGGYSNQPQHF
D: .; size: .; V: TRBV5-1; J: TRBJ2-1; DNA: TGCGCCAGCAGCTCCAGACCCGGCGATGAGCAGTTCTTC; CDR3: CASSSRPGDEQFF
D: .; size: .; V: TRBV27; J: TRBJ2-7; DNA: TGTGCCAGCAGTTTATCGATGGCAGGCTTGGCCGAGCAGTACTTC; CDR3: CASSLSMAGLAEQYF
D: TRBD2; size: once; V: TRBV6-4; J: TRBJ2-7; DNA: TGTGCCAGCAGTCCTGGGACTAGCGGGACCTACGAGCAGTACTTC; CDR3: CASSPGTSGTYEQYF
D: .; size: .; V: TRBV7-9; J: TRBJ2-7; DNA: TGTGCCAGCAGCCCCTCTTCCGCCAATGGATACGAGCAGTACTTC; CDR3: CASSPSSANGYEQYF
D: .; size: .; V: TRBV6-5; J: TRBJ2-7; DNA: TGTGCCAGCTCTCCAGGCCTGGGGCCCTACGAGCAGTACTTC; CDR3: CASSPGLGPYEQYF
D: .; size: .; V: TRBV14; J: TRBJ1-4; DNA: TGTGCCAGCAGCCAAGATCTATACAGAAATGAAAAACTGTTTTTT; CDR3: CASSQDLYRNEKLFF
D: .; size: .; V: TRBV15; J: TRBJ2-6; DNA: TGTGCCACCAGCAGAACCGGGGGCTCTGGGGCCAACGTCCTGACTTTC; CDR3: CATSRTGGSGANVLTF
D: .; size: .; V: TRBV6-4; J: TRBJ1-2; DNA: TGTGCCAGCAGTGACCCCAGTTGGGTTGGCTACACCTTC; CDR3: CASSDPSWVGYTF